This entry describes one TCR beta chain. Ten or more counts support this clonotype. Its target antigen remains unknown. Per-base quality was not reported, and no clone a single base away is much larger than it. This entry comes from a study of CD8 T cells in ankylosing spondylitis (dated by TCRdb to about 2017). Background for the entire study: The study set out to find disease-linked TCR variants by profiling T cell receptor beta repertoires in ankylosing spondylitis patients and healthy donors. The full study cohort was made up of about 24 ankylosing spondylitis patients and 108 healthy donors. Peripheral blood was sampled, and synovial fluid was additionally collected from ankylosing spondylitis patients. What the research found in general, with its limitations: Some of the motif variants had been reported before in the synovial fluid and blood of reactive arthritis patients, a finding that suggests common disease-initiation mechanisms. In peripheral blood, the disease-linked clones were found at relatively low frequencies and had a CD8+ phenotype. Significant enrichment of the disease-linked clones was reported in matched synovial fluid samples from ankylosing spondylitis patients. A TCR beta motif of roughly 8 highly homologous amino acid variants appeared characteristic of blood from ankylosing spondylitis patients.

The data were produced on an Illumina HiSeq 2500. TCR beta libraries were prepared by quantitative 5'-RACE with molecular barcodes. Per the original workflow: A new computational method, built on a probabilistic model of VDJ rearrangement, was used to identify disease-linked TCR variants. The public sequencing data were trimmed at Q25 with fastp and processed into clonotypes with MiXCR by TCRdb, which kept only in-frame beta chains. Each CDR3 protein appears once, grouped with its most common genes and DNA. TCRdb's processing, not the authors' own work, is the source of the V and J calls. The table for this sample lists 130,000 to 150,000 distinct CDR3 sequences; 6.5% to 8.5% of them were counted only once. Approximately 6.8% of the sample comes from the top ten. Synovial fluid samples were paired with blood samples taken from the same ankylosing spondylitis patients. From the cysteine up to the phenylalanine, the CDR3 has a length of 14 residues. The kept DNA is CDR3 alone, 42 bases in frame from the first base. Sequences SGHNT (CDR1) and YYREEE (CDR2) are obtained from the germline V gene (reference sequence). V drops 2 bases and J drops 4 bases, leaving 12 bases in between.

Sequencing was carried out using synovial fluid, either unsorted or a sorted T cell fraction (not recorded which). This clonotype originated in a male donor with ankylosing spondylitis. The chain uses TRBV5-4 and TRBJ1-1; the D gene cannot be named for sure. The nucleotide sequence is TGTGCCAGCAGCTTCGCTCGGTCATCCACTGAAGCTTTCTTT. Its coded protein is CASSFARSSTEAFF.